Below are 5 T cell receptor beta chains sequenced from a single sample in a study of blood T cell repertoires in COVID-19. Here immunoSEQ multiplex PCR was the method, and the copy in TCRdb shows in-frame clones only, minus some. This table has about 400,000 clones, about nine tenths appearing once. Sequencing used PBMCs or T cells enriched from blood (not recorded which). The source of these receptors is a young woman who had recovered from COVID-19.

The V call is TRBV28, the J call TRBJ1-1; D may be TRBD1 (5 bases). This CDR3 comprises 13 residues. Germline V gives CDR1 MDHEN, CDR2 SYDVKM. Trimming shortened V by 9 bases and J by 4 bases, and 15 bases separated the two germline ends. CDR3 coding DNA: TGTGCCAGTCAATACAGGTTGAGCACTGAAGCTTTCTTT. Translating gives CASQYRLSTEAFF.

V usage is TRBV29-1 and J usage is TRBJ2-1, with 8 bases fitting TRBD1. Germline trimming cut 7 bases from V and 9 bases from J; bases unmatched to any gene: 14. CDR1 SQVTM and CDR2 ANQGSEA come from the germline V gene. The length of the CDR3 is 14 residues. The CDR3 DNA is TGCAGCGCTCCCCCCCCCTACAGGGGGAGTGAGCAGTTCTTC. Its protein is CSAPPPYRGSEQFF.

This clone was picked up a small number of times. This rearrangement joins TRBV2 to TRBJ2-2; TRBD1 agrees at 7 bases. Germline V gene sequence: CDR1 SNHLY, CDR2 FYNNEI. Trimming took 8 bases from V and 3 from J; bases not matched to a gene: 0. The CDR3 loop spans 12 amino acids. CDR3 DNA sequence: TGTGCCAGCGGACAGGACACCGGGGAGCTGTTTTTT. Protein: CASGQDTGELFF.

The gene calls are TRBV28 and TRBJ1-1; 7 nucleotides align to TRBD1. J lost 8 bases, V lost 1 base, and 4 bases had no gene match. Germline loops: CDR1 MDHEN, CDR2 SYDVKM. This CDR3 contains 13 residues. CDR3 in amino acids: CASSLSTGREAFF. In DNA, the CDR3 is TGTGCCAGCAGTTTATCGACAGGGCGGGAAGCTTTCTTT.

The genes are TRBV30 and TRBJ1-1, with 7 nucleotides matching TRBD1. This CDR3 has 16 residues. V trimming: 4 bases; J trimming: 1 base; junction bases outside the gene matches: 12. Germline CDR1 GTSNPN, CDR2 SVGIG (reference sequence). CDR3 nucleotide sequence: TGTGCCTGGAACCAAGTCCGGGACAGCCAGAACACTGAAGCTTTCTTT. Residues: CAWNQVRDSQNTEAFF.